The rows below give T cell receptor beta chains drawn from one sample of a study of regulatory T cells in long-lasting Graves disease. TCRdb re-derived calls from the multiplex PCR reads in MiXCR, one entry per CDR3 protein. Among a few hundred thousand distinct CDR3 sequences listed, roughly 25% were seen once. The material was peripheral blood mononuclear cells (PBMCs), obtained when the disease was refractory, from a patient treated with antithyroid drugs. The source of these receptors is a woman between 35 and 50 years old with Graves disease. Both conserved end residues are part of each CDR3. Fields, in order: J gene, V gene, D gene, CDR3 protein. D genes are given only for firm matches.

TRBJ2-5 | TRBV11-1 | . | CASSFGDGETQYF
TRBJ1-4 | TRBV3-1 | TRBD1 | CASSQAGGRNEKLFF
TRBJ2-7 | TRBV7-9 | . | CASSATRVAYEQYF
TRBJ1-2 | TRBV2 | . | CASPPQAYGYTF
TRBJ2-5 | TRBV6-5 | . | CASSYSQPSAETQYF
TRBJ1-5 | TRBV28 | TRBD1 | CASSLRGQWGGQPQHF
TRBJ2-2 | TRBV20-1 | TRBD1 | CSAMGTARSDTGELFF
TRBJ2-3 | TRBV7-2 | TRBD2 | CASSLAGGADTQYF
TRBJ1-1 | TRBV19 | . | CASSSRTLNTEAFF
TRBJ2-3 | TRBV2 | TRBD2 | CASRVRLASTDTQYF
TRBJ2-5 | TRBV10-3 | . | CAISEGGAQETQYF
TRBJ2-7 | TRBV2 | TRBD1 | CASQGQDYEQYF
TRBJ1-1 | TRBV6-5 | . | CASSYSAGRPRTEAFF
TRBJ1-5 | TRBV12-3/TRBV12-4 | . | CASSLQRSNQPQHF
TRBJ1-3 | TRBV28 | . | CASSSMPTGSGYF
TRBJ1-1 | TRBV10-1 | TRBD1 | CASSRTGMVEAFF
TRBJ2-1 | TRBV28 | TRBD2 | CASGIPGLAGEGQFF
TRBJ1-1 | TRBV10-3 | . | CAISDRDRNTEAFF
TRBJ1-5 | TRBV28 | . | CASSPSTGSNQPQHF
TRBJ2-2 | TRBV28 | . | CASSLWGVTGELFF
TRBJ1-6 | TRBV20-1 | . | CSAPLGGHSPLHF
TRBJ2-7 | TRBV12-3/TRBV12-4 | TRBD2 | CASSQHKGLAGREQYF
TRBJ2-7 | TRBV20-1 | . | CSAREQVYEQYF